Listed below are T cell receptor beta chains from one sample, sequenced in a study of blood T cells in healthy people across ages. TCRdb processed the 5' RACE reads anew with MiXCR; each CDR3 protein has one entry. Among about 1.7 million distinct CDR3 sequences, roughly 27% were seen once, and the ten largest hold 7.7%. Sequencing was carried out using blood. The receptors stem from a woman younger than 45 in good health. Both conserved end residues are part of each CDR3. Fields, in order: CDR3 protein, J gene, V gene.

CASSVAAGHYNEQFF TRBJ2-1 TRBV9
CASTAIGLMNEQFF TRBJ2-1 TRBV12-3/TRBV12-4
CASRFKQGMNTEAFF TRBJ1-1 TRBV12-3/TRBV12-4
CASSPSSVSDTQYF TRBJ2-3 TRBV2
CASSLIRNSYEQYF - TRBV6-1
CASSRNLGPETQYF TRBJ2-5 TRBV3-1
CASSLRASGGADTQYF TRBJ2-3 TRBV4-1
CASSQDLDREQFF TRBJ2-1 TRBV5-1
CSAREGQGQETQYF TRBJ2-5 TRBV20-1
CASSAGRLGLFF TRBJ2-1 TRBV5-1
CASWDDRRRDTQYF TRBJ2-3 TRBV6-2/TRBV6-3
CTTSIWDTTDTQYF TRBJ2-3 TRBV15
CASGSAGTSYNEQFF TRBJ2-1 TRBV13
CASSGGGGGANEQFF TRBJ2-1 TRBV7-2
CASSCTGNQETQYF TRBJ2-5 TRBV27
CASRDYRGGTEAFF TRBJ1-1 TRBV5-1
CSAITTSGSSYEQYF TRBJ2-7 TRBV20-1
CASSLISSGGNYGYTF TRBJ1-2 TRBV7-2
CSASGQAFSSYNEQFF TRBJ2-1 TRBV20-1
CASSTQSTDTQYF TRBJ2-3 TRBV7-2
CASSLELRGLDNEQFF TRBJ2-1 TRBV7-9
CASSRPDYNEQFF TRBJ2-1 TRBV27
CASSLGTVRAEKLFF TRBJ1-4 TRBV28
CASSPQGATATGANVLTF TRBJ2-6 TRBV18
CASSPNRVSYEQYF TRBJ2-7 TRBV18
CASSDSQGSGYNEQYF TRBJ2-4 TRBV6-4
CASGGQGNYGYTF TRBJ1-2 TRBV2
CASSAGQTSGMSYNEQFF TRBJ2-1 TRBV5-1
CASSRTGPNTEAFF TRBJ1-1 TRBV5-1
CAGSPGSAGAGTDTQYF TRBJ2-3 TRBV7-2
CSARLEETQYF TRBJ2-5 TRBV20-1
CSVGWGPGELFF TRBJ2-2 TRBV29-1
CASSPGRPQETQYF TRBJ2-5 TRBV27
CASNSAREGLYEQYF TRBJ2-7 TRBV7-9
CASSRGSSGYGYTF TRBJ1-2 TRBV7-6
CASSQDGRSVGNEQFF TRBJ2-1 TRBV4-3
CASSQTADRIYEQYF TRBJ2-7 TRBV4-3
CASSLRSAGVGEQYF - TRBV18
CSVGYAGQGAADTQYF TRBJ2-3 TRBV29-1
CASSYSTPRGSSNYGYTF TRBJ1-2 TRBV6-2/TRBV6-3
CASSWDRDYNEQFF TRBJ2-1 TRBV2
CASTAAGLNYGYTF TRBJ1-2 TRBV2
CASSYSGRADTQYF TRBJ2-3 TRBV6-2/TRBV6-3
CSAAGLAGSLLSYEQYF TRBJ2-7 TRBV20-1